This T cell receptor beta chain appears in the sequencing data of a study of chemoradiotherapy in HPV16-positive cancers. Study in general: Candidate HPV-specific T-cell clones and common TCR motifs came from functional assays in two HPV16-positive patients.

On this clone: Its target is not known.

Broader study findings: Non-HPV-specific T cells did not expand in tumors during treatment, whereas candidate HPV-specific clones and E7-related motifs did.

V was pared by 4 bases and J by 9 bases, with 8 bases of the junction left unmatched. Germline V gene lookup returns CDR1 SGHTA and CDR2 FQGNSA. This CDR3 comprises 14 residues. Using immunoSEQ multiplex PCR, the repertoire was profiled, and TCRdb retains in-frame clones only, with some absent. The sample has some 19,000 clones, 87% seen once; the top ten hold around 2%. Repertoires were sampled repeatedly during chemoradiotherapy. Sequencing used blood, obtained from a patient who underwent chemoradiotherapy. V usage is TRBV7-2 and J usage is TRBJ2-1; 8 bases are a match to TRBD1. The receptor was derived from a human donor with HPV-associated anogenital cancer. The CDR3 DNA reads TGTGCCAGCAGCTACCTCTCAGGGGGCGGTGAGCAGTTCTTC. It is translated as CASSYLSGGGEQFF.